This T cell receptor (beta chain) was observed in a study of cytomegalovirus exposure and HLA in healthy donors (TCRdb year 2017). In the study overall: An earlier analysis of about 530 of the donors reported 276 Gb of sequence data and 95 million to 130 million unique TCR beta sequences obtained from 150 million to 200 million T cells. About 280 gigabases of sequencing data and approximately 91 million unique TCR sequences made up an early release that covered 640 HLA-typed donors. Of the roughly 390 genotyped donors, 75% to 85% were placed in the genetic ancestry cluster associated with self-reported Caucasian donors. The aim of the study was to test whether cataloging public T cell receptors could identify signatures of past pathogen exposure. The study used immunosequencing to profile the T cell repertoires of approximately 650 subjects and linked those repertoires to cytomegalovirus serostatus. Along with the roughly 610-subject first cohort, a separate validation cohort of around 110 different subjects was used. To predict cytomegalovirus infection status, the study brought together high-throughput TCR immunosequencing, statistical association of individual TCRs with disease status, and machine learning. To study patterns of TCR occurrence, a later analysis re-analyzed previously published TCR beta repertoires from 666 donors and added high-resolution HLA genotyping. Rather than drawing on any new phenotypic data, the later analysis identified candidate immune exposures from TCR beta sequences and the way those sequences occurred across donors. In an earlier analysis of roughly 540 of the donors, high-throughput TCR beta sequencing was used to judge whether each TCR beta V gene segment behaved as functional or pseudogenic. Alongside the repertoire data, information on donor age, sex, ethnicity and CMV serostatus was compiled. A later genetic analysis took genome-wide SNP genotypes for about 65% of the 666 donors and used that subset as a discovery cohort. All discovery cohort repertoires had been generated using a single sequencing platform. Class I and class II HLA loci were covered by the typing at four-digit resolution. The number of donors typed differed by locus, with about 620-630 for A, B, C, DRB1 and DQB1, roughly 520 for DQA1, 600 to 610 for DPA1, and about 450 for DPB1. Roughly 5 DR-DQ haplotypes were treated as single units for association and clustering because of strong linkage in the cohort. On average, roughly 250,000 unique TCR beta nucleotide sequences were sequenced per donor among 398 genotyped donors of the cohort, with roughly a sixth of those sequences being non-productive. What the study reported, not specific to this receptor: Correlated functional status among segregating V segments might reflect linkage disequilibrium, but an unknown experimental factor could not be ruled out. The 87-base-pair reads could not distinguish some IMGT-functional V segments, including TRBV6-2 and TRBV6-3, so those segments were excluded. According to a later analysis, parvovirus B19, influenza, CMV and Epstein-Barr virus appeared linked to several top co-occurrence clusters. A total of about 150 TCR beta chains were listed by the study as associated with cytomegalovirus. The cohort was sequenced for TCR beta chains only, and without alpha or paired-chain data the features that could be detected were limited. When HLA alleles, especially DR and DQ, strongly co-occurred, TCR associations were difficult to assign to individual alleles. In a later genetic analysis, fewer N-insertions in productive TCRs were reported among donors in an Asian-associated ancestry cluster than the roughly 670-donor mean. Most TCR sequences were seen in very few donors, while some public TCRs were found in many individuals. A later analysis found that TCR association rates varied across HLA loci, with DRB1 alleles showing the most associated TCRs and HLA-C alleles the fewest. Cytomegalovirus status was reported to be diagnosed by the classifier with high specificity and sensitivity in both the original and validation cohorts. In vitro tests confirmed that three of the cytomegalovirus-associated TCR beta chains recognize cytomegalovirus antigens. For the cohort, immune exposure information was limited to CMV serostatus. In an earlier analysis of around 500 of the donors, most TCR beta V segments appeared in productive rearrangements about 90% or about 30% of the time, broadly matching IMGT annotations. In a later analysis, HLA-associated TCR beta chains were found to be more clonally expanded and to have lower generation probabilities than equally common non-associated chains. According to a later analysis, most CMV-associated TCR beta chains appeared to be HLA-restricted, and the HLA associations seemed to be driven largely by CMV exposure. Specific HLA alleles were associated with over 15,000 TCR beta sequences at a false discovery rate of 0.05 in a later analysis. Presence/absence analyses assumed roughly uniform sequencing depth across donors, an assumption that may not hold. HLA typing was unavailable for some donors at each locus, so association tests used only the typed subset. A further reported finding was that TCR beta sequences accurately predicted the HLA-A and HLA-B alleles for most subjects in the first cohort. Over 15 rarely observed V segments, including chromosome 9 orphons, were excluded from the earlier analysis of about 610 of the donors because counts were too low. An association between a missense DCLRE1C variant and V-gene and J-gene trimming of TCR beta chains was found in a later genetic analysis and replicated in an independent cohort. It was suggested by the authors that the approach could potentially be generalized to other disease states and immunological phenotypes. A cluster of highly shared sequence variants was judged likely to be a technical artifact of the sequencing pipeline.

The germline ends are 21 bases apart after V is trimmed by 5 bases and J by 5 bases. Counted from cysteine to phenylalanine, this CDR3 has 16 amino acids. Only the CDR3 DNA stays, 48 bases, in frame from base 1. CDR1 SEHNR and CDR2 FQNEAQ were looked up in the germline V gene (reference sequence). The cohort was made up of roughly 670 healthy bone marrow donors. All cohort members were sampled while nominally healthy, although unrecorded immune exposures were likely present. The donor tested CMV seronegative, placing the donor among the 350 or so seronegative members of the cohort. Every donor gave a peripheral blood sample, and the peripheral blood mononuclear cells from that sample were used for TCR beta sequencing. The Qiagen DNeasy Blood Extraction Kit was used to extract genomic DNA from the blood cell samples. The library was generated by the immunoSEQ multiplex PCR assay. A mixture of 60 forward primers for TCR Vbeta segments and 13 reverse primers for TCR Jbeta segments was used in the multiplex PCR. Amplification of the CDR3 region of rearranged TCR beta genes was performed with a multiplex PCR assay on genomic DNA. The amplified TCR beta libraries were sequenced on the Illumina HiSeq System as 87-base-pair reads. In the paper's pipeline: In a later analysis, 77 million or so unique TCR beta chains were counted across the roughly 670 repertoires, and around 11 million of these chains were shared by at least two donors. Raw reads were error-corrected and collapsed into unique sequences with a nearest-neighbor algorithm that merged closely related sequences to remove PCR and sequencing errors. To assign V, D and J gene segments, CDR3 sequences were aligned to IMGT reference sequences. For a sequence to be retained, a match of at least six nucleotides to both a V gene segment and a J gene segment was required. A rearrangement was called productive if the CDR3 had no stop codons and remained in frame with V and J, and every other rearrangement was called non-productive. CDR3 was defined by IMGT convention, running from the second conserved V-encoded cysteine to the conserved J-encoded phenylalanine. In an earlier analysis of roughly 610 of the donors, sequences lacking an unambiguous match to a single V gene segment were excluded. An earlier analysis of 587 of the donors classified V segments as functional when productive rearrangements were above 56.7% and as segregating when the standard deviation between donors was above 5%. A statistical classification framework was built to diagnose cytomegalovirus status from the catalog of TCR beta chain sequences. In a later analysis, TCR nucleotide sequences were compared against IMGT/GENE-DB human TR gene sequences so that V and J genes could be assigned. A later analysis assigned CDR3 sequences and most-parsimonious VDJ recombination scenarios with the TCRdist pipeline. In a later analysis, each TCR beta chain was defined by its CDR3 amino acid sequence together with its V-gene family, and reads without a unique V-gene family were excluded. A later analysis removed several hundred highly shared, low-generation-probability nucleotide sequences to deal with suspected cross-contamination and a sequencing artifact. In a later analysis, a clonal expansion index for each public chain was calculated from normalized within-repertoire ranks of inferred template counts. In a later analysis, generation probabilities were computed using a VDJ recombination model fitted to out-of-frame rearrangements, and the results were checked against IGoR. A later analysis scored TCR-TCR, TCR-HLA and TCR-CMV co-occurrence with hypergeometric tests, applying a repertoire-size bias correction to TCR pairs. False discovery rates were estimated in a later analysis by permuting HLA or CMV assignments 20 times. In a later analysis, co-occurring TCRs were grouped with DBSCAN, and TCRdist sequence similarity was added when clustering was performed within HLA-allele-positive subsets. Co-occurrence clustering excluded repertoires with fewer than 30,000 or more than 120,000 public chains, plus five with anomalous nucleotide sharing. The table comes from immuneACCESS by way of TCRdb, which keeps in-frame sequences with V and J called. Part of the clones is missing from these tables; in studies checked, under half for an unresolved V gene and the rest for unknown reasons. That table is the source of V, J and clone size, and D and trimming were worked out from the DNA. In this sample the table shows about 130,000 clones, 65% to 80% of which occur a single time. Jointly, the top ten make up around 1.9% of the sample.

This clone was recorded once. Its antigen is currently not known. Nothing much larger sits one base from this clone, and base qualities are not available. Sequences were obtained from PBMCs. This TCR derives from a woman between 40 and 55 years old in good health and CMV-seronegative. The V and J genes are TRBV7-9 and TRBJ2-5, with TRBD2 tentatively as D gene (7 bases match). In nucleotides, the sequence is TGTGCCAGCAGCCTAAGGGCTGCGGGGGCCGGGGAGACCCAGTACTTC. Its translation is CASSLRAAGAGETQYF. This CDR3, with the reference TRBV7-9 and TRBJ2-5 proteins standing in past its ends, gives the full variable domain DTGVSQNPRHKITKRGQNVTFRCDPISEHNRLYWYRQTLGQGPEFLTYFQNEAQLEKSRLLSDRFSAERPKGSFSTLEIQRTEQGDSAMYLCASSLRAAGAGETQYFGPGTRLLVL.